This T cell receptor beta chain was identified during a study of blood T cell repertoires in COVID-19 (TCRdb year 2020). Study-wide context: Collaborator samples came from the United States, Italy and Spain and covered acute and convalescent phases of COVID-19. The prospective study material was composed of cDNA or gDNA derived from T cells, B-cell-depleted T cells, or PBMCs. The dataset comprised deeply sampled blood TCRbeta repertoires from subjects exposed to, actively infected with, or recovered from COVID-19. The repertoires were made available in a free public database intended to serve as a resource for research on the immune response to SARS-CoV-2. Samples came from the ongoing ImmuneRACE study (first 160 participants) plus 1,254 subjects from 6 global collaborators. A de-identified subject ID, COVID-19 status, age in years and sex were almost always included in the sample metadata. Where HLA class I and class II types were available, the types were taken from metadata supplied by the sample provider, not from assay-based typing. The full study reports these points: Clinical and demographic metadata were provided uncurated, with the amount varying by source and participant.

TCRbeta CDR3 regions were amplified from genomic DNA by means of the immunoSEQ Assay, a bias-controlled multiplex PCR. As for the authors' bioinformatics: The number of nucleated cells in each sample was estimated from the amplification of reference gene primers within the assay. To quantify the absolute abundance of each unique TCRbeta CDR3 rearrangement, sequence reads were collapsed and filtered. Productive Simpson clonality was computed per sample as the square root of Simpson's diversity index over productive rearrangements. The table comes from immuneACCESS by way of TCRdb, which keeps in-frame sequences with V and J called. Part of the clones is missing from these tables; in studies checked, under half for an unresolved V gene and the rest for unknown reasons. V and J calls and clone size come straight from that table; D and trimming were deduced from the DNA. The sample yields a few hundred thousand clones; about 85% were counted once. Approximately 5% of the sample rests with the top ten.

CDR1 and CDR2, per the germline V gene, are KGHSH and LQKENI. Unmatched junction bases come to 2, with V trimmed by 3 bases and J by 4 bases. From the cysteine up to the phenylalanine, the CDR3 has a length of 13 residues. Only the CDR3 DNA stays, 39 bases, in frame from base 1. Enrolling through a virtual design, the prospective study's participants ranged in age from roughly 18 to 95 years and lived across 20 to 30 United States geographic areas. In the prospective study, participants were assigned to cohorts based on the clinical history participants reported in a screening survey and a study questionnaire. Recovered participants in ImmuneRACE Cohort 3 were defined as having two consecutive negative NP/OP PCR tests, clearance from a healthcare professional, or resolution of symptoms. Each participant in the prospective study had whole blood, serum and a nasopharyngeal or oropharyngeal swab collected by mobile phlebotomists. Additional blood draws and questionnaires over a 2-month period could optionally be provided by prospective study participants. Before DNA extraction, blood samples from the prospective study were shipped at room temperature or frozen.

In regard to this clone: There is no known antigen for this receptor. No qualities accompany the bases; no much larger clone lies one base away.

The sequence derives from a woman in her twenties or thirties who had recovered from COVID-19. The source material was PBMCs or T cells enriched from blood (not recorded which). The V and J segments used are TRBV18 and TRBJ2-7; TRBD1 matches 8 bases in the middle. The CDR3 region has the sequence CASSPDRVYEQYF. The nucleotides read TGTGCCAGCTCACCGGACAGGGTTTACGAGCAGTACTTC.